These 29 T cell receptor beta chains originate from one sample sequenced in a study of blood T cell repertoires in COVID-19. The repertoire was sequenced with immunoSEQ multiplex PCR; TCRdb's copy has only in-frame clones and lacks some. The sample has hundreds of thousands of clones; just over 85% are singletons. The sequenced sample was peripheral blood. The receptors were sampled from a man aged 45-65 years with acute or convalescent COVID-19.

CDR3 sequence reads: CASTLTGVGIYF. The CDR3 DNA follows: TGTGCCAGCACCCTAACGGGGGTCGGTATATATTTT. This chain joins TRBV12-3 or TRBV12-4 and TRBJ1-3; perhaps TRBD1 as D (5 bases). The V gene lost 7 bases and the J gene lost 13 bases, with 17 bases spanning the gap. This CDR3 comprises 12 residues.

The chain recombines TRBV18 with TRBJ1-3; no clear D gene. The V end lost 8 bases, the J end lost 11 bases, and 19 bases lay between the germline ends. The CDR3 sequence is 13 residues long. CDR1 and CDR2 from the germline V gene are KGHSH and LQKENI. CDR3 amino acids: CASAEAGDPPIYF. CDR3 coding DNA: TGTGCCAGCGCCGAGGCGGGAGATCCCCCCATATATTTT.

This chain links TRBV3-1 (or the pseudogene TRBV3-2) with TRBJ1-2, with a tentative D call TRBD1 (5 bases). The CDR3 is 15 amino acids. V was trimmed by 3 bases and J by 5 bases, leaving 16 bases between them. CDR1 is LGHDT, CDR2 YNNKEL, per germline (reference sequence). CDR3 protein: CASSQQGLGGYGYTF. For the CDR3, the DNA is TGTGCCAGCAGCCAGCAGGGCCTCGGTGGGTATGGCTACACCTTC.

This clone was counted a few times. V usage is TRBV11-2 and J usage is TRBJ2-7, with 7 bases aligning to TRBD1. The junction had 5 bases not matched to a gene; V was cut back by 3 bases and J by 0 bases. Germline V gene lookup returns CDR1 SGHAT and CDR2 FQNNGV. The CDR3 length is 15 residues. CDR3 bases: TGTGCCAGCAGCTTCGGACAGGTCCTCTCCTACGAGCAGTACTTC. Translation: CASSFGQVLSYEQYF.

This chain uses TRBV6-5 with TRBJ1-1, with a weak D call TRBD1 (6 bases). Trimming stripped 5 bases from V and 5 bases from J, with 9 bases between. The CDR3 has 12 residues. Germline loops: CDR1 MNHEY, CDR2 SVGAGI. CDR3 residues: CASSRTGTEAFF. The DNA for the CDR3 is TGTGCCAGCAGTCGTACAGGGACTGAAGCTTTCTTT.

The chain couples TRBV27 to TRBJ1-1; 8 positions match TRBD1. Losses at the gene ends were 3 bases for V and 4 bases for J; bases not matched to a gene: 4. The CDR3 sequence is 14 residues long. The germline V gene encodes CDR1 MNHEY and CDR2 SMNVEV (reference sequence). CDR3: CASSFNRGTTEAFF. The DNA of the CDR3 is TGTGCCAGCAGTTTCAACAGGGGGACCACTGAAGCTTTCTTT.

The chain links TRBV6-5 to TRBJ1-2; 8 bases line up with TRBD1. CDR1 MNHEY and CDR2 SVGAGI come from the germline V gene. With 8 bases clipped from V and 8 bases from J, the junction kept 10 bases outside the gene matches. The CDR3 sequence is 13 residues long. This CDR3 is CASPPNRGFGYTF. In nucleotides, the CDR3 is TGTGCCAGCCCCCCAAACAGGGGGTTCGGCTACACCTTC.

The chain joins TRBV2 to TRBJ1-1; the match to TRBD1 covers 12 bases. CDR3 length: 16 amino acids. In germline, CDR1 is SNHLY, CDR2 FYNNEI. With V trimmed by 11 bases and J by 1 base, 11 bases remained unmatched. CDR3 nucleotides: TGTGCCGCATGGAGGGGACAGGGGGCAGGGAACACTGAAGCTTTCTTT. Protein product: CAAWRGQGAGNTEAFF.

This clone was seen just once. The CDR3 protein is CASSLVQGKAEQYF. The CDR3 DNA sequence: TGCGCCAGCAGCTTGGTACAGGGGAAAGCCGAGCAGTACTTC. The chain carries TRBV5-1 and TRBJ2-7, with 7 positions matching TRBD1. Germline assignment: CDR1 SGHRS and CDR2 YFSETQ. V shed 0 bases, J shed 6 bases, and the junction held 6 bases outside the gene matches. There are 14 residues in the CDR3. The whole variable domain, remainder taken from reference TRBV5-1 and TRBJ2-7, is KAGVTQTPRYLIKTRGQQVTLSCSPISGHRSVSWYQQTPGQGLQFLFEYFSETQRNKGNFPGRFSGRQFSNSRSEMNVSTLELGDSALYLCASSLVQGKAEQYFGPGTRLTVT.

The chain is built from TRBV19 and TRBJ2-1, with D tentatively TRBD2 (6 bases). There are 14 residues in the CDR3. Trimming took 4 bases from V and 1 from J, leaving 8 bases between them. Germline CDR1 LNHDA, CDR2 SQIVND (reference sequence). CDR3 sequence (DNA): TGTGCCAGTAGTAGCGGGGAGTCCTACAATGAGCAGTTCTTC. Translating gives CASSSGESYNEQFF. Complete variable domain (other parts from reference TRBV19 and TRBJ2-1): DGGITQSPKYLFRKEGQNVTLSCEQNLNHDAMYWYRQDPGQGLRLIYYSQIVNDFQKGDIAEGYSVSREKKESFPLTVTSAQKNPTAFYLCASSSGESYNEQFFGPGTRLTVL.

The chain carries TRBV4-1 and TRBJ1-5; unclear D gene. CDR1 is MGHRA and CDR2 is YSYEKL in the germline V gene. The CDR3 runs 13 residues. V lost 2 bases and J lost 6, with 8 bases in between. The CDR3 loop is CASSQRVGQPQHF. CDR3 DNA: TGCGCCAGCAGCCAACGGGTGGGTCAGCCCCAGCATTTT.

V gene TRBV10-1 combines with J gene TRBJ1-1, with 12 bases matching TRBD1. The CDR3 runs 14 residues. Losses at the gene ends were 4 bases for V and 8 bases for J; bases not matched to a gene: 5. CDR1 and CDR2 (germline): WNHNN, SYGVQD (reference sequence). The CDR3, as DNA: TGCGCCAGCAGTGCCGGGACAGGGGGCTCCGAAGCTTTCTTT. Translation: CASSAGTGGSEAFF.

The gene calls are TRBV21-1 and TRBJ2-3; TRBD2, as called in the table, went unchecked against the DNA. TRBV21-1 represents a pseudogene. CDR3 length: 18 residues. The CDR3 region is CASRQFSGPGSLTDTQYF. The CDR3 DNA reads as TGTGCCAGCCGGCAATTCTCAGGTCCTGGGAGCCTCACAGATACGCAGTATTTT.

For this clone: In the same sample, other DNA sequences code for this CDR3. This chain uses TRBV6-5 with TRBJ2-4; 9 bases are a match to TRBD1. V shed 5 bases, J shed 4 bases, and the junction held 3 bases outside the gene matches. Germline-derived CDR1 and CDR2 are MNHEY and SVGAGI. This CDR3 comprises 14 residues. CDR3 amino acids: CASSPGTGKNIQYF. In DNA form, the CDR3 reads TGTGCCAGCAGTCCTGGGACAGGGAAAAACATTCAGTACTTC.

The rearrangement links TRBV7-2 to TRBJ1-1, with D unresolved. The germline V gene encodes CDR1 SGHTA and CDR2 FQGNSA. The CDR3 has 13 residues. V lost 5 bases, J lost 5 bases, and 12 bases lay in between. CDR3 residues: CASSAGRATEAFF. DNA for the CDR3: TGTGCCAGCAGCGCCGGGAGGGCGACTGAAGCTTTCTTT.

This clone was seen once. The gene calls are TRBV15 and TRBJ1-1; 8 positions agree with TRBD1. Germline CDR1 is LNHNV and CDR2 is YYDKDF (reference sequence). The V and J ends lost 0 bases and 4 bases, in that order; junction bases with no gene match: 4. This CDR3 comprises 15 residues. CDR3 region: CATSREGQVGTEAFF. The CDR3 nucleotides are TGTGCCACCAGCAGAGAGGGACAGGTAGGCACTGAAGCTTTCTTT.

This clone was seen once. The J gene is TRBJ1-5, the V gene TRBV2; D gene ambiguous. V dropped 10 bases and J dropped 0 bases, with 16 bases sitting between them. From germline, CDR1 is SNHLY and CDR2 FYNNEI. The CDR3 has 15 amino acids. The CDR3 spells CATRAAGYSNQPQHF. CDR3 in DNA: TGTGCCACCCGGGCCGCGGGGTATAGCAATCAGCCCCAGCATTTT.

Concerning this clone itself: The same CDR3 can be traced to other DNA sequences in this sample. The genes are TRBV4-1 and TRBJ1-5, with D hard to call. V was pared by 0 bases and J by 5 bases, with 5 bases between. In germline, CDR1 is MGHRA, CDR2 YSYEKL. The CDR3 is 13 amino acids. CDR3 sequence: CASSQDRDQPQHF. CDR3 DNA sequence: TGCGCCAGCAGCCAAGATAGAGATCAGCCCCAGCATTTT.

The rearrangement joins TRBV7-9 to TRBJ1-3; D is undetermined. Trimming took 3 bases from V and 2 from J, leaving 8 bases between them. The germline gives CDR1 SEHNR, CDR2 FQNEAQ (reference sequence). This CDR3 is 14 amino acids long. CDR3 DNA sequence: TGTGCCAGCAGCTTTAACGCAGCTGGAAACACCATATATTTT. It codes for CASSFNAAGNTIYF. The full variable domain, rest sourced from reference TRBV7-9 and TRBJ1-3, is DTGVSQNPRHKITKRGQNVTFRCDPISEHNRLYWYRQTLGQGPEFLTYFQNEAQLEKSRLLSDRFSAERPKGSFSTLEIQRTEQGDSAMYLCASSFNAAGNTIYFGEGSWLTVV.

The V gene is TRBV7-9, the J gene TRBJ1-1, with 7 bases aligning to TRBD1. This CDR3 is built from 18 residues. J was trimmed by 4 bases and V by 4 bases; bases with no gene match: 18. The germline CDR1 and CDR2 sequences are SEHNR and FQNEAQ (reference sequence). Here the CDR3 DNA reads TGTGCCAGCAGCTATTTTGTGGAGGGGGCTATGGGGAGCACTGAAGCTTTCTTT. Translating it yields CASSYFVEGAMGSTEAFF.

The chain uses TRBV5-1 and TRBJ1-5, with unresolved D. The CDR3 runs to 13 residues. Trimming cost V 4 bases and J 7 bases, with 12 bases left between them. Germline V gives CDR1 SGHRS, CDR2 YFSETQ. The CDR3 sequence is CASSPEGNQPQHF. The CDR3, as DNA: TGCGCCAGCAGCCCGGAGGGAAACCAGCCCCAGCATTTT.

The chain couples TRBV5-1 to TRBJ1-1, with a weak D call TRBD1 (5 bases). The CDR3 consists of 14 residues. Trimming removed 2 bases at V and 1 base at J, with 9 bases between. Germline V lookup: CDR1 SGHRS, CDR2 YFSETQ. CDR3 in DNA: TGCGCCAGCAGCTTTGGACACAGGAACACTGAAGCTTTCTTT. It encodes CASSFGHRNTEAFF.

The J gene is TRBJ1-5, the V gene TRBV6-6; no firm D call. Trimming took 1 base from V and 2 from J, leaving 6 bases between them. CDR3 size: 14 residues. CDR1 MNHNY and CDR2 SVGAGI come from the germline V gene (reference sequence). CDR3 loop: CASSYFGGNQPQHF. The CDR3 region has the DNA TGTGCCAGCAGTTACTTTGGAGGCAATCAGCCCCAGCATTTT.

The genes are TRBV18 and TRBJ1-2, with 11 bases identical to TRBD1. The CDR3 is 14 residues long. Unmatched junction bases numbered 3, after V lost 6 bases and J lost 3 bases. From germline, CDR1 is KGHSH and CDR2 LQKENI. CDR3 coding DNA: TGTGCCAGCTCGACGGGACAGGGGGACTATGGCTACACCTTC. As protein: CASSTGQGDYGYTF.

V is TRBV10-3 and J is TRBJ1-1; D is uncertain. The ends were cut back, 0 bases at V and 0 bases at J, with 8 bases in the middle. CDR3 size: 15 residues. The germline CDR1 and CDR2 sequences are ENHRY and SYGVKD. As DNA, the CDR3 is TGTGCCATCAGTGAGTCTCGTGGAGTGAACACTGAAGCTTTCTTT. Translating it yields CAISESRGVNTEAFF.

The V call is TRBV5-4, the J call TRBJ1-1; TRBD1 aligns across 8 bases. The CDR3 sequence is 14 residues long. Germline CDR1 SGHNT, CDR2 YYREEE (reference sequence). Trimming cost V 4 bases and J 1 base; bases outside gene matches: 3. This CDR3 reads CASSKGQGNTEAFF. The CDR3 bases are TGTGCCAGCAGCAAAGGACAGGGGAACACTGAAGCTTTCTTT.

This clone was counted only a few times. The gene calls are TRBV7-2 and TRBJ1-5; TRBD1 matches 8 bases. The germline V gene encodes CDR1 SGHTA and CDR2 FQGNSA. The CDR3 is 16 amino acids. The junction had 10 bases not matched to a gene; V was cut back by 3 bases and J by 6 bases. CDR3 DNA sequence: TGTGCCAGCAGCTTCCCTGCTCGACAGGGGAGTCAGCCCCAGCATTTT. Its translation is CASSFPARQGSQPQHF.

The V and J genes are TRBV5-1 and TRBJ1-2, with 9 nucleotides matching TRBD1. The CDR3 extends over 14 amino acids. Trimming removed 4 bases from V and 6 bases from J; junction bases left unmatched: 7. CDR1 is SGHRS, CDR2 YFSETQ, per germline. This CDR3 is CASSADGTGNGYTF. CDR3 bases: TGCGCCAGCAGCGCCGACGGGACAGGGAATGGCTACACCTTC.

This rearrangement joins TRBV18 to TRBJ2-1; TRBD2 matches at 7 bases. V dropped 2 bases and J dropped 4; count of bases not matched to a gene: 5. CDR1 KGHSH and CDR2 LQKENI come from the germline V gene. The CDR3 runs to 15 residues. This CDR3 is CASSPWEGSYNEQFF. DNA of the CDR3: TGTGCCAGCTCACCATGGGAGGGATCTTACAATGAGCAGTTCTTC.